This is a list of T cell receptor beta chains from one sample in a study of T-cell reconstitution after alpha-beta-depleted transplantation in children. TCRdb recomputed calls from the PCR reads with MiXCR, one row per CDR3 protein. The repertoire holds 250,000 or so distinct CDR3 sequences, with roughly a quarter as singletons. This sample comprised PBMCs, mostly from graft donor cells, obtained 360 days after TCRalphabeta/CD19-depleted stem cell transplant. Source of these receptors: a female patient aged 2 to 10 who had a stem cell transplant for congenital amegakaryocytic thrombocytopenia, so the T cells may come from the graft donor. Each CDR3 is given with its conserved first and last residue. D genes are given only for firm matches. A row's size may be missing; if present it is once, few, many or a size class.

v_gene	d_gene	j_gene	abundance	CDR3aa	CDR3nt
TRBV4-1	NA	TRBJ2-1	few	CASSQDSAYNEQFF	TGCGCCAGCAGCCAAGATTCGGCCTACAATGAGCAGTTCTTC
TRBV4-2	TRBD2	TRBJ2-2	few	CASSGTSGFFTGELFF	TGTGCCAGCAGCGGGACTAGCGGATTCTTCACCGGGGAGCTGTTTTTT
TRBV12-3/TRBV12-4	NA	TRBJ2-7	NA	CASSLADEQYF	TGTGCCAGCAGTTTAGCCGACGAGCAGTACTTC
TRBV20-1	TRBD2	TRBJ2-3	NA	CAPPRGGITDTQYF	TGTGCGCCCCCCCGGGGGGGTATCACAGATACGCAGTATTTT
TRBV4-1	TRBD1	TRBJ2-4	many	CASSQDFRGQGKNIQYF	TGCGCCAGCAGCCAAGATTTCAGAGGACAGGGGAAAAACATTCAGTACTTC
TRBV12-3/TRBV12-4	NA	TRBJ2-7	NA	CASSHDWGSYEQYF	TGTGCCAGCAGCCACGACTGGGGCTCCTACGAGCAGTACTTC
TRBV7-9	NA	TRBJ2-7	NA	CASSLAGREQYF	TGTGCCAGCAGCTTAGCAGGGCGCGAGCAGTACTTC
TRBV29-1	NA	TRBJ1-2	many	CSVEVQRINYGYTF	TGCAGCGTTGAAGTTCAGCGTATTAACTATGGCTACACCTTC
TRBV9	NA	TRBJ1-6	once	CASSVEVGVDSPLHF	TGTGCCAGCAGCGTAGAGGTAGGGGTAGATTCACCCCTCCACTTT
TRBV28	NA	TRBJ1-5	few	CASSPTRNQPQHF	TGTGCCAGCAGCCCCACAAGGAATCAGCCCCAGCATTTT
TRBV6-1	TRBD2	TRBJ2-7	few	CASSKVGREGGEQYF	TGTGCCAGCAGTAAAGTAGGGCGGGAGGGCGGCGAGCAGTACTTC